The 10 T cell receptor beta chains reported below all come from one sample, sequenced in a study of blood T cells in healthy people across ages. A sample-barcoded 5' primer and a J-beta primer mix were used in a second PCR of roughly 6 to 11 cycles. Via MiXCR, TCRdb re-called the 5' RACE reads, giving one row per CDR3 protein. The sample records 650,000 or so distinct CDR3 sequences, 45% to 60% being singletons. The sequencing input was blood. All receptors derive from a woman of 80 years or more in good health.

As to this clonotype: This may be a read error: a much more frequent sequence differs by one nucleotide. This chain connects TRBV28 to TRBJ2-1; unclear D gene. The germline gives CDR1 MDHEN, CDR2 SYDVKM. The CDR3 runs to 14 residues. The CDR3 sequence: CANSLGRYDNEQFF. The CDR3 DNA sequence: TGTGCCAACAGTTTAGGCAGGTACGACAATGAGCAGTTCTTC.

This clonotype was observed many times. V gene TRBV5-1 combines with J gene TRBJ2-3; D is unresolved. Trimming took 0 bases from V and 0 from J, leaving 8 bases between them. The CDR3 is made up of 15 amino acids. Germline values: CDR1 SGHRS, CDR2 YFSETQ. The CDR3 reads CASSLEKGSTDTQYF. The CDR3 DNA follows: TGCGCCAGCAGCTTGGAAAAAGGGAGCACAGATACGCAGTATTTT.

On this clonotype: A much larger clone is a single base away; this may be a read error. V is TRBV6-1 and J is TRBJ2-7; D may be TRBD1 or TRBD2 (5 bases each). The CDR3 runs 13 residues. The V gene's germline CDR1 is MNHNS and CDR2 SASEGT. CDR3 sequence: CASGGRYIDEQHF. The CDR3 DNA sequence: TGTGCCAGCGGGGGAAGGTACATCGACGAGCAGCACTTC.

Turning to this clonotype: A much bigger clone sits one base away, suggesting this may be a read error. The chain joins TRBV28 to TRBJ1-2, with no clear D. Germline V CDR1 and CDR2: MDHEN, SYDVKM. V was cut by 6 bases and J by 7 bases, with 12 bases left in between. This CDR3 contains 12 residues. CDR3: CASSAANGGYTF. In nucleotides, the CDR3 is TGTGCCAGCAGCGCGGCAAACGGTGGCTACACCTTC.

This clonotype was seen more than once but under ten times. The chain uses TRBV29-1 and TRBJ2-4, with D perhaps matching TRBD2 (6 bases). V was clipped by 3 bases and J by 13 bases, with 19 bases between them. From germline, CDR1 is SQVTM and CDR2 ANQGSEA. The CDR3 extends over 13 amino acids. Here the CDR3 DNA reads TGCAGCGTTGACCCAACCGCTCGCGGGGAGCAGTACTTC. This sequence encodes CSVDPTARGEQYF.

Only a few counts were recorded for this clonotype. The V and J genes are TRBV12-3 or TRBV12-4 and TRBJ1-3, with a tentative D call TRBD1 (6 bases). The CDR3 has 15 amino acids. The ends were cut back, 3 bases at V and 0 bases at J, with 9 bases in the middle. The CDR3 spells CASSFGGRSGNTIYF. CDR3 coding DNA: TGTGCCAGCAGTTTCGGGGGGCGCTCTGGAAACACCATATATTTT.

At least ten counts were recorded for this clonotype. The V and J genes are TRBV5-1 and TRBJ2-1, with TRBD2 identical over 8 bases. CDR3 size: 15 residues. The germline V gene has CDR1 SGHRS and CDR2 YFSETQ. The V and J ends lost 4 bases and 6 bases, in that order; junction bases with no gene match: 9. CDR3 in amino acids: CASSLSGASGNEQFF. For the CDR3, the DNA is TGCGCCAGCAGCCTTAGCGGGGCGTCCGGCAATGAGCAGTTCTTC.

This clonotype has a handful of counts. CDR3: CASSNVGNTEAFF. The CDR3 coding sequence is TGTGCCAGCTCAAACGTAGGGAACACTGAAGCTTTCTTT. This chain connects TRBV18 to TRBJ1-1; no reliable D call. The CDR3 is 13 amino acids. Germline assignment: CDR1 KGHSH and CDR2 LQKENI. V was shortened by 5 bases and J by 1 base, with 8 bases between the two germline ends. Filled out from reference TRBV18 and TRBJ1-1, the complete variable domain reads NAGVMQNPRHLVRRRGQEARLRCSPMKGHSHVYWYRQLPEEGLKFMVYLQKENIIDESGMPKERFSAEFPKEGPSILRIQQVVRGDSAAYFCASSNVGNTEAFFGQGTRLTVV.

About this clonotype: Because the CDR3 is missing its conserved closing phenylalanine or tryptophan, this is likely a read error. The J gene is TRBJ2-1, the V gene TRBV5-1; 9 bases are a match to TRBD1. The V and J ends lost 4 bases and 6 bases, in that order; junction bases with no gene match: 8. The CDR3 consists of 15 residues. The germline gives CDR1 SGHRS, CDR2 YFSETQ. The CDR3 sequence is CASSPGTGRANEQFL. CDR3 in DNA: TGCGCCAGCAGCCCCGGGACAGGGCGTGCCAATGAGCAGTTCTTA.

The V gene is TRBV2, the J gene TRBJ2-5; TRBD2 agrees at 13 bases. The CDR3 covers 16 residues. CDR1 is SNHLY, CDR2 FYNNEI, per germline. The J segment lost 11 bases and the V segment lost 4 bases, leaving 13 bases of the junction unmatched. CDR3 sequence: CASSGRTSGGLGEQYF. For the CDR3, the DNA is TGTGCCAGCAGTGGAAGGACTAGCGGGGGCCTGGGTGAGCAGTACTTC.